This TCR beta chain derives from a study of early stage breast cancer tumors (dated by TCRdb to 2017 to 2019). As for the study more broadly: Of the 15 to 20 invasive breast tumors, roughly eleven were found to be estrogen receptor-positive, progesterone receptor-positive and HER2-negative. Of the roughly twelve ER+/PR+/HER2- tumors, eight were classified as invasive ductal carcinomas and four as invasive lobular carcinomas. The average read coverage per sample was roughly 10-fold. The samples as a whole yielded approximately 2,800,000 detected templates, corresponding to 950,000 to 1,300,000 unique clonotypes. Study-wide conclusions, independent of this receptor: Roughly 2.6-fold higher T cell density and higher clonality were observed in tumors than in adjacent normal breast tissue. Repertoires from blood resembled normal breast more closely than tumor, and using blood as a reference for each tissue separated tumor from normal in 14 of 16 patients. Enriched TCRB sequences shared across patients were mostly commonly generated sequences, unlikely to play an important role in the tumor microenvironment. Analysis by tumor subtype was prevented by the small cohort size. Sequencing bulk genomic DNA from unsorted cells could not capture chain pairing or functional markers like CD4, CD8 and FOXP3.

Two independent genomic DNA replicates were amplified for each sample, with approximately 0.5 ug used for blood and about 1.5 ug for tumor or normal breast. Following the manufacturer's instructions, the ImmunoSeq Intro kit was used to carry out TCRB sequencing on genomic DNA. Multiplex PCR ran 30 to 40 cycles with proprietary primers and spike-in control sequences for absolute quantification. An 87-bp fragment spanning the CDR3 and flanking V and J genes was sequenced with single-end 150-bp reads. Seven samples, with two replicates for each sample, were multiplexed per lane of an Illumina MiSeq using version 3.0 chemistry. The authors processed their data as follows. Raw data were processed with the vendor's proprietary pipeline, and both replicates were merged into a single result per sample. To define clonotypes, the study grouped productive rearrangements that shared the V-gene family, CDR3 amino acid sequence and J-gene segment. Clonality was computed as 1 minus the normalized Shannon entropy (Pielou evenness) of TCRB abundances. T cell density was estimated as total templates divided by the number of input cells, with the number of input cells inferred from the DNA input amount. Recon with default parameters was used to estimate total repertoire diversity and clonality. Clonotypes with over 0.1% abundance in tumor and at least 32-fold higher abundance in tumor than in normal breast were defined as tumor-enriched. Held by TCRdb, this immuneACCESS table contains in-frame sequences only and omits some clones. Under half of the omission traces to an unresolved V gene where checked; the cause of the rest is unknown. V, J and clone size reflect that table, while D and trimming were determined from the DNA. The sample table shows 45,000 to 60,000 clones, and 90% to 95% are seen once. 5% of the sample is held by the ten biggest clonotypes.

For this clone: What this receptor recognizes is not known. No clone much larger than this one lies a single base away; base qualities are absent.

The study profiled bulk TCR beta-chain repertoires in matched peripheral blood, tumor and adjacent normal breast tissue taken from approximately 15 patients with early-stage breast cancer. Before surgery, about 4.5-11 mL of whole blood was collected into EDTA tubes and then processed within 2 hours. Peripheral blood mononuclear cells were isolated by Ficoll-Paque centrifugation in SepMate-50 tubes. For storage in liquid nitrogen, PBMCs were cryopreserved as aliquots of roughly 1.8 to 4.5 million cells in about 90% FBS with about 10% DMSO. The Qiagen AllPrep DNA/RNA Mini kit was used for genomic DNA extraction. Including cysteine and phenylalanine, the CDR3 has 14 amino acids. This entry keeps only the CDR3 DNA: 42 bases, framed from base 1. CDR1 and CDR2 (MDHEN, SYDVKM) derive from the germline V gene. V is cut back by 6 bases and J by 6 bases, with 7 bases in the junction unmatched.

Specimen: blood. This receptor was identified in a person aged 70 to 79 with breast cancer. The chain is made from TRBV28 and TRBJ1-1; TRBD1 matches 10 bases in the middle. In nucleotide form, the sequence is TGTGCCAGCAGCGGATTCGGGACAGGGGCTGAAGCTTTCTTT. It is translated as CASSGFGTGAEAFF. With the rest looked up from the reference TRBV28 and TRBJ1-1 genes rather than sequenced, the full variable domain is DVKVTQSSRYLVKRTGEKVFLECVQDMDHENMFWYRQDPGLGLRLIYFSYDVKMKEKGDIPEGYSVSREKKERFSLILESASTNQTSMYLCASSGFGTGAEAFFGQGTRLTVV.